This passage covers 19 T cell receptor beta chains from one sample sequenced in a study of T cells after yellow fever vaccination. Via MiXCR, TCRdb re-called the 5' RACE reads, giving one row per CDR3 protein. The sample records approximately 600,000 distinct CDR3 sequences, 12% being singletons. The sample here was PBMCs, taken on the day of the yellow fever booster vaccination. All receptors derive from a man aged 25-40 years who received the YFV17D yellow fever vaccine.

This clonotype has just a few counts. The J gene is TRBJ2-2, the V gene TRBV27; D perhaps matches TRBD2 (5 bases). Per the germline V gene, CDR1 is MNHEY and CDR2 is SMNVEV (reference sequence). V lost 6 bases and J lost 5, with 16 bases in between. The CDR3 runs 15 residues. Written as DNA, the CDR3 is TGTGCCAGCAGGAGGGTTAACACGGAGACCGGGGAGCTGTTTTTT. This codes for CASRRVNTETGELFF.

This clonotype has more than one count but fewer than ten. This chain connects TRBV20-1 to TRBJ2-3; either TRBD1 or TRBD2 may supply D (5 bases each). CDR1 is DFQATT and CDR2 is SNEGSKA in the germline V gene (reference sequence). Trimming took 5 bases from V and 5 from J, leaving 11 bases between them. This CDR3 has 12 amino acids. CDR3: CSAGGPGDTQYF. The CDR3 DNA is TGCAGTGCTGGGGGACCCGGAGATACGCAGTATTTT.

In its sample, this clonotype was seen a few times. J is TRBJ2-1 and V is TRBV5-1; weak D call: TRBD2 (7 bases). The CDR3 loop spans 15 amino acids. The V and J ends lost 4 bases and 9 bases respectively, with 20 bases between them. CDR1 SGHRS and CDR2 YFSETQ come from the germline V gene. This CDR3 is CASSPRGAGEREQFF. The CDR3 region has the DNA TGCGCCAGCAGCCCCCGGGGGGCGGGAGAACGTGAGCAGTTCTTC. Drawing the rest from reference TRBV5-1 and TRBJ2-1, the complete variable domain is KAGVTQTPRYLIKTRGQQVTLSCSPISGHRSVSWYQQTPGQGLQFLFEYFSETQRNKGNFPGRFSGRQFSNSRSEMNVSTLELGDSALYLCASSPRGAGEREQFFGPGTRLTVL.

The chain employs TRBV10-3 and TRBJ1-6, with D tentatively TRBD1 (5 bases). The CDR3 covers 14 residues. CDR1 is ENHRY and CDR2 is SYGVKD in the germline V gene. Trimming cost V 0 bases and J 10 bases, with 10 bases left between them. DNA for the CDR3: TGTGCCATCAGTGAGTCTGGGGGAGGATCACCCCTCCACTTT. Translated: CAISESGGGSPLHF.

V gene TRBV20-1 combines with J gene TRBJ2-1, with 8 nucleotides matching TRBD2. Losses at the gene ends were 3 bases for V and 2 bases for J; bases not matched to a gene: 6. The CDR3 is 15 amino acids. CDR1 is DFQATT, CDR2 SNEGSKA, per germline (reference sequence). CDR3 nucleotides: TGCAGTGCTAGGCCTTCGGGAGGGGCCTACAATGAGCAGTTCTTC. Translation: CSARPSGGAYNEQFF.

This chain connects TRBV30 to TRBJ1-1; possible D gene TRBD1, 5 bases. The germline V gene has CDR1 GTSNPN and CDR2 SVGIG (reference sequence). The CDR3 consists of 14 residues. V was pared by 1 base and J by 0 bases, with 9 bases between. In DNA, the CDR3 is TGTGCCTGGAGTGGGGACTGGATGAACACTGAAGCTTTCTTT. Protein: CAWSGDWMNTEAFF.

This clonotype appeared a few times. The rearrangement links TRBV27 to TRBJ1-5; 7 bases are a match to TRBD1. V shed 6 bases, J shed 6 bases, and the junction held 14 bases outside the gene matches. CDR3 length: 16 residues. Germline loops: CDR1 MNHEY, CDR2 SMNVEV (reference sequence). As DNA, the CDR3 is TGTGCCAGCAGCAAGATTGACAGGGCGGATGGTCAGCCCCAGCATTTT. Translation gives CASSKIDRADGQPQHF.

The table lists this clonotype with a few counts. The chain carries TRBV7-2 and TRBJ2-7; the D call may be TRBD1 or TRBD2 (6 bases each). Trimming pared 5 bases from V and 6 bases from J, leaving 20 bases between. Germline CDR1 SGHTA, CDR2 FQGNSA. This CDR3 is 15 amino acids long. CDR3 protein: CASSPRGLPTLEQYF. In DNA form, the CDR3 reads TGTGCCAGCAGCCCCCGGGGGCTCCCTACTCTCGAGCAGTACTTC.

This chain joins TRBV20-1 and TRBJ2-1, with 9 nucleotides matching TRBD1. Trimming took 0 bases from V and 4 from J; bases not matched to a gene: 10. This CDR3 region has 17 residues. The germline V gene has CDR1 DFQATT and CDR2 SNEGSKA (reference sequence). The CDR3 sequence: CSAREAPVGTGYNEQFF. The CDR3 DNA is TGCAGTGCTAGAGAGGCCCCTGTCGGGACAGGGTACAATGAGCAGTTCTTC.

In this sample, this clonotype turned up many times. This sequence joins TRBV7-2 and TRBJ2-1, with a tentative D call TRBD1 (6 bases). The V gene's germline CDR1 is SGHTA and CDR2 FQGNSA. Trimming cost V 5 bases and J 3 bases, with 8 bases left between them. The length of the CDR3 is 13 residues. The CDR3 protein is CASSKQGYNEQFF. In DNA form, the CDR3 reads TGTGCCAGCAGCAAACAGGGCTACAATGAGCAGTTCTTC. Drawing the rest from reference TRBV7-2 and TRBJ2-1, the complete variable domain is GAGVSQSPSNKVTEKGKDVELRCDPISGHTALYWYRQSLGQGLEFLIYFQGNSAPDKSGLPSDRFSAERTGGSVSTLTIQRTQQEDSAVYLCASSKQGYNEQFFGPGTRLTVL.

This clonotype was picked up a small number of times. The chain links TRBV7-8 to TRBJ2-7; D perhaps matches TRBD2 (5 bases). Trimming removed 2 bases at V and 2 bases at J, with 19 bases between. The CDR3 loop spans 17 amino acids. In germline, CDR1 is SGHVS, CDR2 FQNEAQ. CDR3 sequence reads: CASSLMASPHSTYEQYF. DNA for the CDR3: TGTGCCAGCAGCTTAATGGCTAGCCCTCATTCAACCTACGAGCAGTACTTC. Full variable domain (outside the CDR3, taken from reference TRBV7-8 and TRBJ2-7): GAGVSQSPRYKVAKRGQDVALRCDPISGHVSLFWYQQALGQGPEFLTYFQNEAQLDKSGLPSDRFFAERPEGSVSTLKIQRTQQEDSAVYLCASSLMASPHSTYEQYFGPGTRLTVT.

The rearrangement links TRBV7-9 to TRBJ2-2; D call uncertain. Trimming took 2 bases from V and 6 from J, leaving 16 bases between them. This CDR3 spans 16 amino acids. The germline CDR1 and CDR2 sequences are SEHNR and FQNEAQ (reference sequence). The CDR3 DNA sequence: TGTGCCAGCAGCTTACCTTTTGGCAGCACCCCCGGGGAGCTGTTTTTT. Amino acid sequence: CASSLPFGSTPGELFF.

The rearrangement joins TRBV7-9 to TRBJ2-3; maybe TRBD1 (6 bases). V was shortened by 0 bases and J by 4 bases, with 14 bases between the two germline ends. Germline lookup yields CDR1 SEHNR and CDR2 FQNEAQ (reference sequence). This CDR3 has 16 residues. The CDR3 DNA sequence: TGTGCCAGCAGCTTAGCGTCTGGGGGCTCCGCAGATACGCAGTATTTT. Encoded protein: CASSLASGGSADTQYF.

This clonotype has only a few counts. The rearrangement joins TRBV7-8 to TRBJ2-3, with TRBD1 matching 8 bases. The V and J ends lost 4 bases and 5 bases, in that order; junction bases with no gene match: 5. In germline, CDR1 is SGHVS, CDR2 FQNEAQ. This CDR3 has 14 residues. The CDR3 region has the DNA TGTGCCAGCAGCTCAGGGGGCGCGGGAGATACGCAGTATTTT. The encoded protein is CASSSGGAGDTQYF. Filled out from reference TRBV7-8 and TRBJ2-3, the complete variable domain reads GAGVSQSPRYKVAKRGQDVALRCDPISGHVSLFWYQQALGQGPEFLTYFQNEAQLDKSGLPSDRFFAERPEGSVSTLKIQRTQQEDSAVYLCASSSGGAGDTQYFGPGTRLTVL.

The V and J genes are TRBV25-1 and TRBJ2-1; 7 bases align to TRBD2. This CDR3 contains 16 residues. From germline, CDR1 is MGHDK and CDR2 SYGVNS. V was pared by 5 bases and J by 3 bases, with 10 bases of the junction left unmatched. CDR3 sequence: CASSSTSERNYNEQFF. The CDR3 DNA sequence: TGTGCCAGCAGTAGTACTAGCGAAAGGAACTACAATGAGCAGTTCTTC.

V usage is TRBV6-2 or TRBV6-3 and J usage is TRBJ2-1, with TRBD1 as a possible D gene (6 bases). V was clipped by 5 bases and J by 8 bases, with 19 bases between them. The CDR3 covers 15 residues. Germline CDR1 MNHEY, CDR2 SVGEGT. CDR3 loop: CASSDSGVVKDEQFF. CDR3 DNA sequence: TGTGCCAGCAGTGATTCAGGGGTTGTTAAGGATGAGCAGTTCTTC.

The V gene is TRBV19, the J gene TRBJ2-1; 8 positions match TRBD1. V trimming: 5 bases; J trimming: 6 bases; junction bases outside the gene matches: 9. The CDR3 runs 15 residues. The V gene's germline CDR1 is LNHDA and CDR2 SQIVND (reference sequence). The CDR3: CASSVQTGVGNEQFF. The CDR3 DNA reads as TGTGCCAGTAGTGTACAGACAGGGGTAGGCAATGAGCAGTTCTTC.

The sample holds a few counts of this clonotype. This chain uses TRBV9 with TRBJ2-1; 8 nucleotides line up with TRBD2. The CDR3 length is 15 residues. V lost 3 bases, J lost 6 bases, and 8 bases stayed unmatched. Germline V CDR1 and CDR2: SGDLS, YYNGEE. The CDR3 region has the DNA TGTGCCAGCAGCGCGACTAGCGTAGGAGGCAATGAGCAGTTCTTC. It is translated as CASSATSVGGNEQFF.

This chain joins TRBV14 and TRBJ2-7, with 8 bases aligning to TRBD2. Germline assignment: CDR1 SGHDN and CDR2 FVKESK. The trim removed 2 bases at V and 2 bases at J, leaving 5 bases unmatched. The CDR3 is made up of 15 amino acids. The CDR3 protein is CASSQLAGSTYEQYF. CDR3 in DNA: TGTGCCAGCAGCCAATTAGCGGGATCGACCTACGAGCAGTACTTC.